This T cell receptor beta chain derives from a study of identifying expanded T cells in peripheral blood. Profiling relied on immunoSEQ multiplex PCR, and the TCRdb table lists in-frame clones only, not all of them. The sample has 100,000 to 150,000 clones; 75% to 90% are singletons. V was clipped by 5 bases and J by 8 bases, with 16 bases between them. CDR3 length equals 14 residues. The germline V gene encodes CDR1 MNHEY and CDR2 SVGAGI. This chain joins TRBV6-5 and TRBJ2-1; weak D call: TRBD2 (6 bases). The receptor was isolated from a person between 18 and 75 years old in good health. Sequences were obtained from blood. CDR3 sequence: CASSPPGRMDEQFF. CDR3 sequence (DNA): TGTGCCAGCAGTCCTCCCGGGAGAATGGATGAGCAGTTCTTC.